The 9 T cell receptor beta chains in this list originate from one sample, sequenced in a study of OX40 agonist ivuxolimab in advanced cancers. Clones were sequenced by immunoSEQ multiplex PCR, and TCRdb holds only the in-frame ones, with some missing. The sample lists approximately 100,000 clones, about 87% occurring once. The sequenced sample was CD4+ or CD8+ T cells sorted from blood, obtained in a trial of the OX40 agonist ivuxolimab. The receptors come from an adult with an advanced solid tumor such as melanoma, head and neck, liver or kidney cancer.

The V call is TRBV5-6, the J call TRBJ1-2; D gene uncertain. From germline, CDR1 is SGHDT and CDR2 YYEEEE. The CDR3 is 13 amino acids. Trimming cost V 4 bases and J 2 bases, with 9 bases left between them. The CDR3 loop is CASSARLNYGYTF. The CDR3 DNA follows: TGTGCCAGCAGCGCGAGATTAAACTATGGCTACACCTTC.

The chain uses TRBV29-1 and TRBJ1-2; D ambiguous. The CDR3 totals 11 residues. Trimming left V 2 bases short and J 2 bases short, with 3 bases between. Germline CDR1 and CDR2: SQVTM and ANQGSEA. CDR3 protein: CSVEQNYGYTF. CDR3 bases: TGCAGCGTTGAACAGAACTATGGCTACACCTTC.

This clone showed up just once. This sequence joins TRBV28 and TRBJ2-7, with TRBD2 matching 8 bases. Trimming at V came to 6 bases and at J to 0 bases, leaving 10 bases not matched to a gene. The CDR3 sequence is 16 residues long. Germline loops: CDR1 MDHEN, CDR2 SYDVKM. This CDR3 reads CASSPLGSGSSYEQYF. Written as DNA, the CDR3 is TGTGCCAGCAGCCCCCTCGGCAGCGGGAGCTCCTACGAGCAGTACTTC. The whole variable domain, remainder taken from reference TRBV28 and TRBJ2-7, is DVKVTQSSRYLVKRTGEKVFLECVQDMDHENMFWYRQDPGLGLRLIYFSYDVKMKEKGDIPEGYSVSREKKERFSLILESASTNQTSMYLCASSPLGSGSSYEQYFGPGTRLTVT.

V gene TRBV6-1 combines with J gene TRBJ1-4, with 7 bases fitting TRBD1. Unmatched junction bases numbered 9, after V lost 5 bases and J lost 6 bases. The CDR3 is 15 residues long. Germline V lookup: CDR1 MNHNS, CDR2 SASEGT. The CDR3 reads CASSPPGGPHEKLFF. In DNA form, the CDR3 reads TGTGCCAGCAGTCCCCCAGGGGGTCCTCATGAAAAACTGTTTTTT.

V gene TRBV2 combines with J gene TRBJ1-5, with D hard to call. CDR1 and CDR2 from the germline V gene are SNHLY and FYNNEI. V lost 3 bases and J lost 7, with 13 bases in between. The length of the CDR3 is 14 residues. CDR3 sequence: CASSEGSGGQPQHF. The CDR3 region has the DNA TGTGCCAGCAGTGAGGGCAGTGGAGGGCAGCCCCAGCATTTT.

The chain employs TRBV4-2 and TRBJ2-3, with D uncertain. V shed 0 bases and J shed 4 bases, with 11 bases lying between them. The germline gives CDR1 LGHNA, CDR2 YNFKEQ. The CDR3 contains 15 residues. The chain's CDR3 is CASSQDPAFADTQYF. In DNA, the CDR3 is TGTGCCAGCAGCCAAGATCCCGCGTTCGCAGATACGCAGTATTTT.

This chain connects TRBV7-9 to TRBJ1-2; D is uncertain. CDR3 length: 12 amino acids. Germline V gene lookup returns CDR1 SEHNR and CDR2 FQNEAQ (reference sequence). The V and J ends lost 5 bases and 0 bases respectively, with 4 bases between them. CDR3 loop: CASSTANYGYTF. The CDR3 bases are TGTGCCAGCAGCACAGCTAACTATGGCTACACCTTC.

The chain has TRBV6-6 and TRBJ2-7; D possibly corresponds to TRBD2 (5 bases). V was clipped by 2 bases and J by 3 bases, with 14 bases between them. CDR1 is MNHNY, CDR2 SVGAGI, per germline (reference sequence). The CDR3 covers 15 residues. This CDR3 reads CASSYGRASRYEQYF. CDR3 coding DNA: TGTGCCAGCAGTTACGGGCGGGCCAGCCGCTACGAGCAGTACTTC.

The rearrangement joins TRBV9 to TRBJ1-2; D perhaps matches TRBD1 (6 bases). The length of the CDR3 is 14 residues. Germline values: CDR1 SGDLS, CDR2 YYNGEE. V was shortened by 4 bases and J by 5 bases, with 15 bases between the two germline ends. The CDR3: CASSPLWTDYGYTF. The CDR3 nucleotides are TGTGCCAGCAGCCCACTGTGGACAGATTATGGCTACACCTTC.